Each of the 8 T cell receptor beta chains below was sequenced from the same sample in a study of T cells in women clearing cervical HPV infection. Sequencing was performed with immunoSEQ multiplex PCR; in TCRdb, only in-frame clones are kept and a portion is missing. The specimen's table records 25,000 to 35,000 clones. The sample was blood buffy coat. The receptors were gathered from a woman aged 18 to 69 with a cervical HPV16 infection that either progressed to CIN3+ or cleared (not recorded which).

On this clone: The CDR3 end falls 3 residues outside the read, so it is completed with the germline J gene. The V and J genes are TRBV6-1 and TRBJ1-2, with D maybe TRBD1 (5 bases). This CDR3 spans 16 amino acids. The germline gives CDR1 MNHNS, CDR2 SASEGT. CDR3 bases read: TGTGCCAGCAGTGAAGAAGCCGGGGGGGGGAGTGGAGGC. Translating it yields CASSEEAGGGSGG. The full CDR3 protein reads CASSEEAGGGSGGYTF.

About this clone itself: Read sequence stops 3 residues before the CDR3 end, and the germline J gene provides the missing end. The chain joins TRBV6-2 or TRBV6-3 to TRBJ2-5; possibly TRBD1 for D (6 bases). Germline CDR1 and CDR2: MNHEY and SVGEGT. V lost 6 bases, J lost 2 bases, and 13 bases lay in between. The CDR3 has 14 amino acids. CDR3 residues: CASSTGSSQETQYF. Partial CDR3 DNA: TGTGCCAGCAGCACAGGGTCATCACAAGAGACC.

Regarding this clone: The CDR3 is cut off 3 residues early in the read; its end comes from the germline J gene. The chain joins TRBV20-1 to TRBJ2-7; a possible D gene is TRBD1 (8 bases). Trimming shortened V by 6 bases and J by 2 bases, and 26 bases separated the two germline ends. Germline lookup yields CDR1 DFQATT and CDR2 SNEGSKA (reference sequence). The CDR3 sequence is 17 residues long. CDR3 bases read: TGCAGTGCAACAGGGGGGGTGTTCCGGGACAACCCCTACGAG. The encoded protein is CSATGGVFRDNPYE. The entire CDR3 reads CSATGGVFRDNPYEQYF.

The CDR3 bases that were read are TGTGCCAGCTCACCGGGGGCCAGGGGATCCTACGAG. Translated, it gives CASSPGARGSYE. The whole CDR3 reads CASSPGARGSYEQYF. V gene TRBV18 combines with J gene TRBJ2-7; D might be TRBD1 (6 bases). The CDR3 end is not reached by the read, which stops 3 residues before it; the germline J gene fills it in. Germline CDR1 KGHSH, CDR2 LQKENI. This CDR3 is built from 15 residues. V lost 3 bases, J lost 1 base, and 13 bases lay in between.

Worth noting for this clone: Sequence at one end of the junction differs from germline and may be a read error. The read finishes 3 residues shy of the CDR3 end, and the germline J gene is used to complete it. The chain has TRBV4-1 and TRBJ1-5; 8 bases line up with TRBD1. CDR3 length equals 14 residues. Germline V lookup: CDR1 MGHRA, CDR2 YSYEKL. The CDR3 DNA, read in part, is TGCGCCAGCAGCCTGGGGACAGGCAACCAGCCC. Encoded protein: CASSLGTGNQP. The CDR3 reads in full as CASSLGTGNQPQHF.

On this clone itself: The read ends 3 residues before the CDR3 terminus; that terminus is restored from the germline J gene. The chain joins TRBV4-2 to TRBJ1-5; 7 positions agree with TRBD1. With V trimmed by 0 bases and J by 0 bases, 8 bases remained unmatched. Per germline, CDR1 LGHNA and CDR2 YNFKEQ. The CDR3 is 18 residues long. CDR3 DNA, as far as it was read: TGTGCCAGCAGCCAAGAGGTCAGGGGGAGGTATAGCAATCAGCCC. This gives the protein CASSQEVRGRYSNQP. The CDR3 as a whole reads CASSQEVRGRYSNQPQHF.

On this clone: The read ends 3 residues before the CDR3 terminus; that terminus is restored from the germline J gene. The chain links TRBV5-6 to TRBJ2-7, with a possible D match to TRBD1 (6 bases). The CDR3 length is 15 residues. Germline CDR1 SGHDT, CDR2 YYEEEE. Deletions cut 3 bases from V and 2 bases from J, with 15 bases between. The part of the CDR3 DNA that was read is TGTGCCAGCAGCTCCATCCGGGACAACACCTACGAG. This sequence encodes CASSSIRDNTYE. The full CDR3 reads CASSSIRDNTYEQYF.

Regarding this clone: The junction does not match germline at one end; this may be a read error. With the read ending 3 residues before the CDR3 end, the germline J gene is used to fill in that end. The chain recombines TRBV4-1 with TRBJ1-2, with D perhaps matching TRBD1 (6 bases). The germline CDR1 and CDR2 sequences are MGHRA and YSYEKL. This CDR3 has 12 amino acids. CDR3 protein: CTSSYRTAGYTF. The sequenced part of the CDR3 DNA is TGCACCAGCAGCTACCGGACAGCCGGC.